These 23 T cell receptor beta chains were sequenced from one sample in a study of blood T cell repertoires in COVID-19. This table comes from immunoSEQ multiplex PCR, and its TCRdb copy is limited to in-frame clones, with some not included. This table holds some 250,000 clones, 86% found once. Specimen: peripheral blood. The origin of the receptors is a man in his sixties with acute or convalescent COVID-19.

The CDR3 sequence: CSVGLAGGREQFF. DNA of the CDR3: TGCAGCGTTGGCCTAGCGGGAGGTCGTGAGCAGTTCTTC. The rearrangement links TRBV29-1 to TRBJ2-1, with 11 bases lining up with TRBD2. The J segment lost 9 bases and the V segment lost 4 bases, leaving 5 bases of the junction unmatched. Looked up from germline, CDR1 is SQVTM and CDR2 is ANQGSEA. CDR3 size: 13 residues.

This clone was seen only a few times. The chain links TRBV6-2 or TRBV6-3 to TRBJ1-1; D gene ambiguous. V was clipped by 2 bases and J by 3 bases, with 7 bases between them. Germline V gene lookup returns CDR1 MNHEY and CDR2 SVGEGT. The CDR3 is 13 amino acids. The CDR3 here is CASSYRRDTEAFF. The DNA of the CDR3 is TGTGCCAGCAGTTACCGGCGGGACACTGAAGCTTTCTTT.

DNA for the CDR3: TGTGCCAGCAGCGCCAGGGCTTTCATGGCGGCAGATACGCAGTATTTT. Translated: CASSARAFMAADTQYF. The chain employs TRBV11-3 and TRBJ2-3; D is perhaps TRBD1 (5 bases). Germline V lookup: CDR1 SGHNT, CDR2 YENEEA. Trimming shortened V by 5 bases and J by 4 bases, and 19 bases separated the two germline ends. This CDR3 is 16 amino acids long.

The sample holds a few counts of this clone. The genes are TRBV7-2 and TRBJ2-3; 9 positions agree with TRBD2. CDR1 and CDR2 from the germline V gene are SGHTA and FQGNSA. The CDR3 spans 15 residues. J gave up 6 bases and V 3 bases, and 7 bases lay outside the gene matches. The CDR3 sequence is CASSFSGSEADTQYF. The CDR3 DNA follows: TGTGCCAGCAGCTTTAGCGGGAGCGAGGCGGATACGCAGTATTTT.

The chain is built from TRBV18 and TRBJ2-3; 7 bases agree with TRBD1. The CDR3 has 15 amino acids. Losses at the gene ends were 4 bases for V and 4 bases for J; bases not matched to a gene: 8. Germline CDR1 is KGHSH and CDR2 is LQKENI. Written as DNA, the CDR3 is TGTGCCAGCTCACGACAGGGAGCAGCGGCAGATACGCAGTATTTT. Amino acids: CASSRQGAAADTQYF.

The chain uses TRBV5-1 and TRBJ2-2, with 12 bases identical to TRBD2. The germline V gene has CDR1 SGHRS and CDR2 YFSETQ. The CDR3 runs to 15 residues. With V trimmed by 0 bases and J by 6 bases, 0 bases remained unmatched. The CDR3: CASSLGLAGAGELFF. CDR3 bases: TGCGCCAGCAGCTTGGGACTAGCGGGAGCCGGGGAGCTGTTTTTT.

This chain uses TRBV2 with TRBJ2-7, with D possibly matching TRBD2 (6 bases). The germline gives CDR1 SNHLY, CDR2 FYNNEI. CDR3 size: 11 residues. Trimming cost V 7 bases and J 7 bases, with 11 bases left between them. CDR3 in DNA: TGTGCCAGCAAGGAGGGGAGAGAGCAGTACTTC. This encodes CASKEGREQYF. Based on the CDR3 plus reference TRBV2 and TRBJ2-7, the full variable domain is EPEVTQTPSHQVTQMGQEVILRCVPISNHLYFYWYRQILGQKVEFLVSFYNNEISEKSEIFDDQFSVERPDGSNFTLKIRSTKLEDSAMYFCASKEGREQYFGPGTRLTVT.

This chain uses TRBV11-3 with TRBJ2-3; the match to TRBD1 covers 7 bases. Germline values: CDR1 SGHNT, CDR2 YENEEA. The CDR3 length is 16 residues. V was pared by 5 bases and J by 1 base, with 9 bases of the junction left unmatched. In DNA, the CDR3 is TGTGCCAGCAGCCCGAGACAGGGCGCGGGCACAGATACGCAGTATTTT. Translated, it gives CASSPRQGAGTDTQYF.

The chain is built from TRBV7-9 and TRBJ2-7, with D possibly TRBD1 on 6 matching bases. Germline loops: CDR1 SEHNR, CDR2 FQNEAQ (reference sequence). Trimming shortened V by 5 bases and J by 1 base, and 9 bases separated the two germline ends. The length of the CDR3 is 13 residues. CDR3 DNA sequence: TGTGCCAGCAGCCGACAGGAGTCCTACGAGCAGTACTTC. This translates into CASSRQESYEQYF.

In its sample, this clone was seen once. The chain carries TRBV9 and TRBJ1-2, with D possibly matching TRBD1 (6 bases). Germline-derived CDR1 and CDR2 are SGDLS and YYNGEE. V was clipped by 5 bases and J by 4 bases, with 18 bases between them. This CDR3 comprises 15 residues. The CDR3 loop reads CASRGQGHPGYGYTF. The CDR3, as DNA: TGTGCCAGCAGGGGTCAGGGACACCCCGGCTATGGCTACACCTTC.

This chain links TRBV30 with TRBJ2-5; no reliable D call. Deletions cut 0 bases from V and 2 bases from J, with 7 bases between. Germline loops: CDR1 GTSNPN, CDR2 SVGIG (reference sequence). The length of the CDR3 is 13 residues. CDR3 sequence: CAWSVGAQETQYF. CDR3 sequence (DNA): TGTGCCTGGAGTGTGGGCGCACAAGAGACCCAGTACTTC.

The table lists this clone with many counts. CDR3 in amino acids: CASSLGAMNTEAFF. DNA for the CDR3: TGTGCCAGCAGCTTAGGGGCGATGAACACTGAAGCTTTCTTT. V usage is TRBV7-3 and J usage is TRBJ1-1, with D perhaps TRBD1 (5 bases). The germline CDR1 and CDR2 sequences are SGHTA and FQGTGA. The CDR3 is made up of 14 amino acids. Trimming left V 2 bases short and J 0 bases short, with 7 bases between.

The chain is built from TRBV2 and TRBJ2-2, with 7 bases matching TRBD1. The CDR3 loop spans 16 amino acids. Germline values: CDR1 SNHLY, CDR2 FYNNEI. J lost 1 base, V lost 6 bases, and 8 bases had no gene match. The CDR3 bases are TGTGCCAGCAGAGGACCGACAGGGTTGAACACCGGGGAGCTGTTTTTT. Amino acids: CASRGPTGLNTGELFF.

This clone was recorded at least ten times. V is TRBV19 and J is TRBJ2-7, with TRBD1 matching over 10 bases. Trimming at V came to 5 bases and at J to 4 bases, leaving 14 bases not matched to a gene. Per the germline V gene, CDR1 is LNHDA and CDR2 is SQIVND (reference sequence). The CDR3 is 17 amino acids. The CDR3 loop reads CASSPESRDRGGYEQYF. DNA of the CDR3: TGTGCCAGTAGTCCGGAAAGCCGGGACAGGGGAGGATACGAGCAGTACTTC.

The gene calls are TRBV4-3 and TRBJ2-2, with 7 nucleotides matching TRBD2. With 1 base clipped from V and 2 bases from J, the junction kept 4 bases outside the gene matches. CDR3 length: 16 amino acids. Germline loops: CDR1 LGHNA, CDR2 YSLEER. The CDR3 region is CASSQGGGPNTGELFF. The CDR3 DNA follows: TGCGCCAGCAGCCAAGGGGGGGGACCTAACACCGGGGAGCTGTTTTTT.

This chain connects TRBV7-2 to TRBJ1-5; D is unresolved. Germline V lookup: CDR1 SGHTA, CDR2 FQGNSA. This CDR3 is built from 17 residues. V was pared by 5 bases and J by 6 bases, with 23 bases between. This CDR3 is CASSLRAGDFGGQPQHF. CDR3 bases: TGTGCCAGCAGCCTACGGGCGGGAGACTTCGGCGGTCAGCCCCAGCATTTT.

This chain uses TRBV5-5 with TRBJ1-2; TRBD1 aligns across 8 bases. Germline V gene sequence: CDR1 SGHKS, CDR2 YYEKEE (reference sequence). The CDR3 is 17 residues long. V was pared by 3 bases and J by 4 bases, with 14 bases of the junction left unmatched. CDR3 sequence: CASSSMPGQELTYGYTF. The DNA for the CDR3 is TGTGCCAGCAGCTCTATGCCGGGACAGGAATTAACCTATGGCTACACCTTC.

This clone appeared a few times. The chain has TRBV4-1 and TRBJ2-7; D ambiguous. V was shortened by 2 bases and J by 3 bases, with 14 bases between the two germline ends. Per germline, CDR1 MGHRA and CDR2 YSYEKL. This CDR3 region has 15 residues. The CDR3 protein is CASSQLLAPDYEQYF. CDR3 DNA sequence: TGCGCCAGCAGCCAATTGTTGGCACCCGACTACGAGCAGTACTTC.

The J gene is TRBJ1-5, the V gene TRBV6-5; D is possibly TRBD1 (5 bases). The CDR3 spans 16 residues. Germline V lookup: CDR1 MNHEY, CDR2 SVGAGI. V shed 0 bases and J shed 6 bases, with 15 bases lying between them. The CDR3 spells CASSYSSGTGGQPQHF. The CDR3 DNA is TGTGCCAGCAGTTACTCGTCGGGGACTGGAGGTCAGCCCCAGCATTTT.

This clone appeared once. The same CDR3 arises from other DNA sequences in this sample as well. The gene calls are TRBV20-1 and TRBJ2-1, with 9 bases matching TRBD2. The CDR3 consists of 13 residues. Trimming removed 3 bases from V and 4 bases from J; junction bases left unmatched: 1. The V gene's germline CDR1 is DFQATT and CDR2 SNEGSKA (reference sequence). The CDR3 region is CSASTSGYNEQFF. The CDR3 nucleotides read TGCAGTGCTAGTACTAGCGGGTACAATGAGCAGTTCTTC.

The V and J genes are TRBV19 and TRBJ1-2; D is uncertain. CDR3 length: 14 amino acids. CDR1 LNHDA and CDR2 SQIVND come from the germline V gene (reference sequence). V dropped 5 bases and J dropped 3 bases, with 13 bases sitting between them. CDR3 coding DNA: TGTGCCAGTAGTGCCCAAGGGAGTGACTATGGCTACACCTTC. Residues: CASSAQGSDYGYTF.

V and J are TRBV18 and TRBJ1-1; D gene ambiguous. CDR3 length equals 13 residues. Per the germline V gene, CDR1 is KGHSH and CDR2 is LQKENI. Trimming cost V 2 bases and J 5 bases, with 9 bases left between them. The CDR3, as DNA: TGTGCCAGCTCACCATTGGGAGGGACTGAAGCTTTCTTT. It is translated as CASSPLGGTEAFF.

This chain joins TRBV5-4 and TRBJ2-3; 7 nucleotides align to TRBD1. V was clipped by 2 bases and J by 3 bases; unmatched bases: 9. The CDR3 runs 16 residues. Germline-derived CDR1 and CDR2 are SGHNT and YYREEE (reference sequence). CDR3 region: CASSLDRVRGTDTQYF. The CDR3 nucleotides read TGTGCCAGCAGCTTAGACAGGGTAAGAGGGACAGATACGCAGTATTTT.